This passage covers 18 T cell receptor beta chains from one sample sequenced in a study of graft-versus-host responses after intestinal transplantation. This table comes from immunoSEQ multiplex PCR, and its TCRdb copy is limited to in-frame clones, with some not included. The data contain 45,000 to 50,000 clones, approximately 95% of them singletons. Here the sequenced sample was PBMCs, taken more than 750 days after a first intestinal transplant, on the day of a second. The receptor set was obtained from a human patient who received an intestinal transplant, so some T cells may come from the graft donor.

The chain has TRBV7-6 and TRBJ2-7, with a possible D match to TRBD1 (5 bases). V shed 4 bases and J shed 6 bases, with 16 bases lying between them. The CDR3 covers 14 residues. The germline CDR1 and CDR2 sequences are SGHVS and FNYEAQ. CDR3: CASSSPTQAREQYF. In nucleotides, the CDR3 is TGTGCCAGCAGCTCCCCAACACAGGCGCGCGAGCAGTACTTC.

This chain connects TRBV5-1 to TRBJ2-5, with D unresolved. There are 15 residues in the CDR3. Germline CDR1 SGHRS, CDR2 YFSETQ. With 3 bases removed from V and 5 bases from J, the gap between germline ends came to 17 bases. CDR3 protein: CASSSDHYLGETQYF. CDR3 nucleotide sequence: TGCGCCAGCAGCTCCGACCACTATCTGGGGGAGACCCAGTACTTC.

The chain joins TRBV5-6 to TRBJ2-1; the D is unclear. CDR3 size: 13 residues. Trimming shortened V by 7 bases and J by 10 bases, and 18 bases separated the two germline ends. Germline CDR1 reads SGHDT; CDR2 reads YYEEEE. The CDR3 DNA follows: TGTGCCAGCGGTCTTGGCTTTCTGAACGAGCAGTTCTTC. Protein: CASGLGFLNEQFF.

This chain connects TRBV19 to TRBJ1-5, with D perhaps matching TRBD1 (6 bases). Deletions cut 4 bases from V and 4 bases from J, with 20 bases between. Germline V lookup: CDR1 LNHDA, CDR2 SQIVND (reference sequence). The CDR3 is 17 residues long. CDR3: CASSTTKQGTVNQPQHF. The CDR3 nucleotides read TGTGCCAGTAGTACTACCAAACAGGGAACCGTAAATCAGCCCCAGCATTTT. Combining the CDR3 with reference TRBV19 and TRBJ1-5 gives the whole variable domain DGGITQSPKYLFRKEGQNVTLSCEQNLNHDAMYWYRQDPGQGLRLIYYSQIVNDFQKGDIAEGYSVSREKKESFPLTVTSAQKNPTAFYLCASSTTKQGTVNQPQHFGDGTRLSIL.

This clone was detected only once. The chain uses TRBV9 and TRBJ2-2; 16 nucleotides match TRBD2. The CDR3 sequence is 22 residues long. Trimming at V came to 1 base and at J to 3 bases, leaving 15 bases not matched to a gene. Looked up from germline, CDR1 is SGDLS and CDR2 is YYNGEE. CDR3 bases: TGTGCCAGCAGCGTAAGGGGTTCGGGGACTAGCGGGAGGGCCGGGGACACCGGGGAGCTGTTTTTT. It yields the protein CASSVRGSGTSGRAGDTGELFF.

This chain connects TRBV30 to TRBJ2-7, with 8 nucleotides matching TRBD1. The CDR3 is 12 amino acids. V lost 4 bases to trimming and J lost 3 bases; unmatched junction nucleotides: 2. Germline V gives CDR1 GTSNPN, CDR2 SVGIG (reference sequence). The CDR3 is CAWTTGGYEQYF. The DNA for the CDR3 is TGTGCCTGGACCACAGGGGGCTACGAGCAGTACTTC.

The chain combines TRBV5-8 with TRBJ2-7; the match to TRBD1 covers 9 bases. Germline loops: CDR1 SGHTS, CDR2 YDEGEE. This CDR3 has 15 residues. J was trimmed by 3 bases and V by 2 bases; bases with no gene match: 6. CDR3 nucleotides: TGTGCCAGCAGCTTTATCGGGACAGGGAGCTACGAGCAGTACTTC. Protein sequence: CASSFIGTGSYEQYF.

The V call is TRBV6-5, the J call TRBJ2-1; D is perhaps TRBD2 (5 bases). The germline gives CDR1 MNHEY, CDR2 SVGAGI. CDR3 length equals 15 residues. Trimming left V 2 bases short and J 1 base short, with 9 bases between. For the CDR3, the DNA is TGTGCCAGCAGTTACCCCCGGGGTTCCTACAATGAGCAGTTCTTC. Amino acids: CASSYPRGSYNEQFF.

The chain carries TRBV6-6 and TRBJ2-3; no clear D. V was shortened by 5 bases and J by 2 bases, with 8 bases between the two germline ends. From germline, CDR1 is MNHNY and CDR2 SVGAGI (reference sequence). The CDR3 runs to 13 residues. CDR3 sequence reads: CASSGRTTDTQYF. The CDR3 nucleotides read TGTGCCAGCAGTGGACGGACCACAGATACGCAGTATTTT.

CDR3 residues: CASSHPTGGFYGYTF. The DNA of the CDR3 is TGTGCCAGCAGTCACCCGACGGGGGGCTTCTATGGCTACACCTTC. The V gene is TRBV6-5, the J gene TRBJ1-2; D might be TRBD1 (6 bases). The CDR3 extends over 15 amino acids. The germline V gene has CDR1 MNHEY and CDR2 SVGAGI. Trimming pared 5 bases from V and 4 bases from J, leaving 17 bases between.

V gene TRBV2 combines with J gene TRBJ1-1; tentatively, D is TRBD1 (5 bases). V shed 6 bases and J shed 3 bases, with 11 bases lying between them. This CDR3 contains 13 residues. CDR1 and CDR2 from the germline V gene are SNHLY and FYNNEI. In DNA, the CDR3 is TGTGCCAGCAGGAGGGTGGGGGACACTGAAGCTTTCTTT. Translated: CASRRVGDTEAFF.

This chain links TRBV10-3 with TRBJ2-7; D not certain. The CDR3 loop spans 14 amino acids. V was cut by 0 bases and J by 5 bases, with 11 bases left in between. In germline, CDR1 is ENHRY, CDR2 SYGVKD. CDR3 sequence: CAISESRLGNEQYF. The CDR3 DNA reads TGTGCCATCAGTGAGTCGAGACTCGGAAACGAGCAGTACTTC.

The chain uses TRBV30 and TRBJ2-6; possibly TRBD1 for D (5 bases). Germline V CDR1 and CDR2: GTSNPN, SVGIG (reference sequence). V lost 0 bases, J lost 3 bases, and 6 bases lay in between. The CDR3 length is 14 residues. CDR3 in DNA: TGTGCCTGGAGTGTAGGGGTTGGGGCCAACGTCCTGACTTTC. It specifies CAWSVGVGANVLTF. The full variable domain, rest sourced from reference TRBV30 and TRBJ2-6, is SQTIHQWPATLVQPVGSPLSLECTVEGTSNPNLYWYRQAAGRGLQLLFYSVGIGQISSEVPQNLSASRPQDRQFILSSKKLLLSDSGFYLCAWSVGVGANVLTFGAGSRLTVL.

The V call is TRBV6-5, the J call TRBJ2-7; D is unclear. The CDR3 totals 12 residues. The V gene's germline CDR1 is MNHEY and CDR2 SVGAGI. Trimming removed 8 bases from V and 4 bases from J, with 12 bases in between. The CDR3 nucleotides read TGTGCCAGCGGCGTTCAGTCGTACGAGCAGTACTTC. It encodes CASGVQSYEQYF.

V gene TRBV6-1 combines with J gene TRBJ2-3; D remains ambiguous. Germline V CDR1 and CDR2: MNHNS, SASEGT. Trimming took 0 bases from V and 7 from J, leaving 14 bases between them. The CDR3 consists of 15 residues. The CDR3 reads CASSEAESTLNTQYF. DNA for the CDR3: TGTGCCAGCAGTGAAGCAGAGAGTACACTGAATACGCAGTATTTT.

Only a few counts were recorded for this clone. The chain links TRBV19 to TRBJ1-3, with unresolved D. In germline, CDR1 is LNHDA, CDR2 SQIVND (reference sequence). V dropped 5 bases and J dropped 3 bases, with 14 bases sitting between them. The CDR3 covers 15 residues. For the CDR3, the DNA is TGTGCCAGTAGTCGGGAGGGCTTCCTTGGAAACACCATATATTTT. Translation: CASSREGFLGNTIYF.

V gene TRBV6-6 combines with J gene TRBJ2-1; D possibly corresponds to TRBD1 (6 bases). The CDR3 is 14 amino acids. Trimming removed 5 bases from V and 2 bases from J, with 10 bases in between. The germline gives CDR1 MNHNY, CDR2 SVGAGI (reference sequence). CDR3 in DNA: TGTGCCAGCAGTCCCAGGGGACCCTACAATGAGCAGTTCTTC. Its protein is CASSPRGPYNEQFF.

V is TRBV7-9 and J is TRBJ2-5, with a tentative D call TRBD2 (6 bases). Judging by the DNA end, TRBJ2-7 fits better; the J call may be wrong. The CDR3 has 13 amino acids. Germline assignment: CDR1 SEHNR and CDR2 FQNEAQ (reference sequence). The chain's CDR3 is CASSQRAGTEQYF. CDR3 sequence (DNA): TGTGCCAGCAGCCAAAGGGCGGGGACCGAGCAGTACTTC.